This paragraph covers one T cell receptor (beta chain) sequence. The antigen remains unidentified. 60 Vbeta and 13 Jbeta primers were used in PCR. This table comes from immunoSEQ multiplex PCR, and its TCRdb copy is limited to in-frame clones, with some not included. The data contain around 200,000 clones, about 69% of them singletons. The data originate from a study of cytomegalovirus exposure and HLA in healthy donors. This CDR3 comprises 15 residues. Germline CDR1 and CDR2: MDHEN and SYDVKM. V was clipped by 5 bases and J by 6 bases, with 16 bases between them. Study-wide results and caveats: Reportedly, diagnosis of cytomegalovirus status by the classifier showed high specificity and sensitivity. The likely origin of a cluster of highly shared sequence variants was a sequencing artifact. In vitro confirmation showed three CMV-associated chains to be CMV antigen specific.

The receptor was derived from a man under 40 in good health and CMV-seropositive. The rearrangement links TRBV28 to TRBJ2-2; tentatively, D is TRBD2 (6 bases). Sequenced material: PBMCs. CDR3 loop: CASSPPTSLSGELFF. In DNA form, the CDR3 reads TGTGCCAGCAGTCCCCCGACTAGTCTCTCCGGGGAGCTGTTTTTT.